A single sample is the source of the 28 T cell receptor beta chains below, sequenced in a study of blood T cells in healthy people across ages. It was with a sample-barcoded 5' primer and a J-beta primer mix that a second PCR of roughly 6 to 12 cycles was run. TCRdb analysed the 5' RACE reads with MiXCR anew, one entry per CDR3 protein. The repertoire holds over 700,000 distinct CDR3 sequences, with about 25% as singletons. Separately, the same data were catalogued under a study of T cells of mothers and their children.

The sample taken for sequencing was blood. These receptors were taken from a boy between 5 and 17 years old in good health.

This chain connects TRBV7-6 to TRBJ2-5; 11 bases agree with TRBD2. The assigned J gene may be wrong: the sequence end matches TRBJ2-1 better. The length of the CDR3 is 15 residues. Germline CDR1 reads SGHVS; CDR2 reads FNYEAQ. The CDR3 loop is CASSLDSGRVNEQFF. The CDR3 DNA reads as TGTGCCAGCAGCTTAGATAGCGGGAGGGTAAATGAGCAGTTCTTC.

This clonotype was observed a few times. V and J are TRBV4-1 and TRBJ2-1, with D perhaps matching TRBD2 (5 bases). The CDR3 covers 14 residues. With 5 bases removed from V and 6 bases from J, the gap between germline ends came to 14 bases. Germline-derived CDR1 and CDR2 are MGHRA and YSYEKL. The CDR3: CASSVRQEVNEQFF. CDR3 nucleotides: TGCGCCAGCAGCGTTCGGCAGGAGGTCAATGAGCAGTTCTTC.

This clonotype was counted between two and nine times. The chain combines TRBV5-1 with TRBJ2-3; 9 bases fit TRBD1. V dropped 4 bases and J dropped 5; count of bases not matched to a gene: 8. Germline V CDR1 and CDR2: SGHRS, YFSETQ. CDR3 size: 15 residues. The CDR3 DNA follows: TGCGCCAGCAGCCGAGGGACAGGGAAAGGAGATACGCAGTATTTT. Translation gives CASSRGTGKGDTQYF.

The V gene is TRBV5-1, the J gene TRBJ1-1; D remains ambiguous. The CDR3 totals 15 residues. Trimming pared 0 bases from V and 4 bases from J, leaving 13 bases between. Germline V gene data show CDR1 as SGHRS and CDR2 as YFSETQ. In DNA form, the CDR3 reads TGCGCCAGCAGCTTGGAACCCGCGATTGGCACTGAAGCTTTCTTT. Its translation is CASSLEPAIGTEAFF. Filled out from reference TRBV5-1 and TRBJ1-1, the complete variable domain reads KAGVTQTPRYLIKTRGQQVTLSCSPISGHRSVSWYQQTPGQGLQFLFEYFSETQRNKGNFPGRFSGRQFSNSRSEMNVSTLELGDSALYLCASSLEPAIGTEAFFGQGTRLTVV.

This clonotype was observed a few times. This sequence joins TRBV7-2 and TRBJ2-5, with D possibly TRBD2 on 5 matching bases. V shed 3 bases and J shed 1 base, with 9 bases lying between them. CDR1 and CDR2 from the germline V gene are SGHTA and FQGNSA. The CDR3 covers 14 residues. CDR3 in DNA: TGTGCCAGCAGCTTGGTCGAGGGCCAAGAGACCCAGTACTTC. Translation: CASSLVEGQETQYF.

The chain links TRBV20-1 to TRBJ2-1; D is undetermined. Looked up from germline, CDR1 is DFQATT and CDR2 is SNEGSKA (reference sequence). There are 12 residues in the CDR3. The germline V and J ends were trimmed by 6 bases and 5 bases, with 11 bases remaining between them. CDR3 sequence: CSASEENNEQFF. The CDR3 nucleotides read TGCAGTGCATCAGAAGAGAACAATGAGCAGTTCTTC.

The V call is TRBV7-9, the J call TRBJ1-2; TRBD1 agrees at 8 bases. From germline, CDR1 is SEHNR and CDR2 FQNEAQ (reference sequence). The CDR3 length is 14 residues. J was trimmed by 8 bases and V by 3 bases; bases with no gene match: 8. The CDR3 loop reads CASSLGDRLSGYTF. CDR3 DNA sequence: TGTGCCAGCAGCTTGGGGGACAGGCTTTCAGGCTACACCTTC.

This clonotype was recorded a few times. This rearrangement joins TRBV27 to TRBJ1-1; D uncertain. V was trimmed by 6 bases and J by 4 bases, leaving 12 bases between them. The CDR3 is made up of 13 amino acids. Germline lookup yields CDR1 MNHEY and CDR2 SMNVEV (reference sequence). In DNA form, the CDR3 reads TGTGCCAGCAGAGCCTGGGAGGGCACTGAAGCTTTCTTT. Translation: CASRAWEGTEAFF.

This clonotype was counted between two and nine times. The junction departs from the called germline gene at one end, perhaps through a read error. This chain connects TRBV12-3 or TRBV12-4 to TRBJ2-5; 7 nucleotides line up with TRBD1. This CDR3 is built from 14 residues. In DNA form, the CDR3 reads TGTGCCAGCAGTTCTGACAGGGTACAAGAGACCCAGTGCTTC. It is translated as CASSSDRVQETQCF.

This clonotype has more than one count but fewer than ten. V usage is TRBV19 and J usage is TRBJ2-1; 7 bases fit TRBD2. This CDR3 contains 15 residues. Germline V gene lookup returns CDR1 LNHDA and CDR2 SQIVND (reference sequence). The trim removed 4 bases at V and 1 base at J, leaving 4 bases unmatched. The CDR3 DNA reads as TGTGCCAGTAGTAGGTCAGCGGGATCCTACAATGAGCAGTTCTTC. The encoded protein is CASSRSAGSYNEQFF.

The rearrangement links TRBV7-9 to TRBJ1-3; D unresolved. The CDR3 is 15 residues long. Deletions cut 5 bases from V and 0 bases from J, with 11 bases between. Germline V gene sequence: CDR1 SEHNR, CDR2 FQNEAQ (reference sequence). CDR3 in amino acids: CASSLKGNSGNTIYF. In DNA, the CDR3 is TGTGCCAGCAGCCTGAAGGGCAACTCTGGAAACACCATATATTTT.

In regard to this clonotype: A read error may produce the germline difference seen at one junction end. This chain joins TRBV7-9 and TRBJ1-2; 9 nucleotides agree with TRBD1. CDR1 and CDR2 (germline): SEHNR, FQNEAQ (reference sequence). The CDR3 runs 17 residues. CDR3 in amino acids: CAGSRGTGLDGNYGYTF. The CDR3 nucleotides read TGTGCCGGCAGTCGCGGGACAGGGTTGGACGGAAACTATGGCTACACCTTC.

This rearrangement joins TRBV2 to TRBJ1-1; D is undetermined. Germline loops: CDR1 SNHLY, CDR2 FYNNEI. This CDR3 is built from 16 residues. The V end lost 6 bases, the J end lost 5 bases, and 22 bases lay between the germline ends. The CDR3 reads CASRIRNLALGTEAFF. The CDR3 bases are TGTGCCAGCAGGATAAGAAACCTAGCCCTCGGGACTGAAGCTTTCTTT.

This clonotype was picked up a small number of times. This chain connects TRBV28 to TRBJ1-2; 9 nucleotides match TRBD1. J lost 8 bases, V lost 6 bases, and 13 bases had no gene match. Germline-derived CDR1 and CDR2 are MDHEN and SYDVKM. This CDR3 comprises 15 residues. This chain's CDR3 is CASRSQGALSVGYTF. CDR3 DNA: TGTGCCAGCAGGTCACAGGGGGCGCTTTCCGTAGGCTACACCTTC.

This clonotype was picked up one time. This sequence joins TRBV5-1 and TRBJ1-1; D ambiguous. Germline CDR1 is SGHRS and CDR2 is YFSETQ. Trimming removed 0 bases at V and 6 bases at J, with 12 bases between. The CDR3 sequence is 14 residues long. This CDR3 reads CASSLDSGFSEAFF. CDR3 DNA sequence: TGCGCCAGCAGCTTGGATTCGGGATTCTCTGAAGCTTTCTTT.

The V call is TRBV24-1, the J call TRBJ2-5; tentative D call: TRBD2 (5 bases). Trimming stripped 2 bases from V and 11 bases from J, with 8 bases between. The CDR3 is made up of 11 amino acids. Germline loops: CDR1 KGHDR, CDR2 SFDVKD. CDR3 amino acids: CATSDWEKQYF. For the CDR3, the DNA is TGTGCCACCAGTGATTGGGAGAAGCAGTACTTC.

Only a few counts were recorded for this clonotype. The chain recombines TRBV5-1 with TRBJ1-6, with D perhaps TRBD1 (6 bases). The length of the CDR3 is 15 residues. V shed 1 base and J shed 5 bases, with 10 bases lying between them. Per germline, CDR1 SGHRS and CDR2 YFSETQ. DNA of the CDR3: TGCGCCAGCAGCTTGCGGACAGTAGATAATTCACCCCTCCACTTT. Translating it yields CASSLRTVDNSPLHF.

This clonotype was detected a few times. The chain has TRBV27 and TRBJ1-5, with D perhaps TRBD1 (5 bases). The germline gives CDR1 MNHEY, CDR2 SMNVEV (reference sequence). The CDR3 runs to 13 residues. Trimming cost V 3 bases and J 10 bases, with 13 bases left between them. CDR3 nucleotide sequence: TGTGCCAGCAGTTTGGGGCAGATCAGCCCCCAGCATTTT. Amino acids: CASSLGQISPQHF.

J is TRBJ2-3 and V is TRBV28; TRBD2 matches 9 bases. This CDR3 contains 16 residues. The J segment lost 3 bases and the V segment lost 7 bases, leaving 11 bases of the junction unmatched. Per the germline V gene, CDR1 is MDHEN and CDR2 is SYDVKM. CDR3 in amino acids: CASTPPSGIGTDTQYF. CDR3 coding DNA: TGTGCCAGCACCCCCCCTAGCGGGATCGGGACAGATACGCAGTATTTT.

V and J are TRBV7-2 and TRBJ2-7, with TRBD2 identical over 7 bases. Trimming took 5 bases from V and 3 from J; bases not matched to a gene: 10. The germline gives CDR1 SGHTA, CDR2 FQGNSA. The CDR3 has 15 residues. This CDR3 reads CASSHAGGSSYEQYF. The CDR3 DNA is TGTGCCAGCAGCCACGCCGGCGGGAGTAGCTACGAGCAGTACTTC. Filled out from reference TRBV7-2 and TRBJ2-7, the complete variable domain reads GAGVSQSPSNKVTEKGKDVELRCDPISGHTALYWYRQSLGQGLEFLIYFQGNSAPDKSGLPSDRFSAERTGGSVSTLTIQRTQQEDSAVYLCASSHAGGSSYEQYFGPGTRLTVT.

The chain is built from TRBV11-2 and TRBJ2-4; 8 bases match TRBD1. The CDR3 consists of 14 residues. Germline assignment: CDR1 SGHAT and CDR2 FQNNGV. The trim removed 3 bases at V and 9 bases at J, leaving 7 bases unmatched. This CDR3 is CASSFPGQVPIQYF. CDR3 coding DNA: TGTGCCAGCAGCTTCCCGGGACAGGTACCCATTCAGTACTTC.

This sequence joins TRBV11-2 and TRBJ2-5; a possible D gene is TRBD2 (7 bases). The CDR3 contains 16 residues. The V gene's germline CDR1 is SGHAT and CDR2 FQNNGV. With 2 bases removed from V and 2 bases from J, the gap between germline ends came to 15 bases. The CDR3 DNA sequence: TGTGCCAGCAGCTTAATGGGGGCGGGAGTTCAAGAGACCCAGTACTTC. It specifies CASSLMGAGVQETQYF.

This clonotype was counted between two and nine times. CDR3 residues: CASSLLGVPYEQYF. The CDR3 nucleotides are TGTGCCAGCAGCTTACTCGGGGTACCCTACGAGCAGTACTTC. The rearrangement uses TRBV7-3 and TRBJ2-7, with D possibly being TRBD2 (5 bases). The CDR3 has 14 amino acids. Trimming cost V 2 bases and J 2 bases, with 10 bases left between them. Germline CDR1 is SGHTA and CDR2 is FQGTGA.

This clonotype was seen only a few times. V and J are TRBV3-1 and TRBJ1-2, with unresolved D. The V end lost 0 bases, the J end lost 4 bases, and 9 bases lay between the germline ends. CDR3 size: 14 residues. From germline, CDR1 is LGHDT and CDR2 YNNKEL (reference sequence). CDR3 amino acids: CASSQEGRSYGYTF. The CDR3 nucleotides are TGTGCCAGCAGCCAAGAAGGACGGAGCTATGGCTACACCTTC.

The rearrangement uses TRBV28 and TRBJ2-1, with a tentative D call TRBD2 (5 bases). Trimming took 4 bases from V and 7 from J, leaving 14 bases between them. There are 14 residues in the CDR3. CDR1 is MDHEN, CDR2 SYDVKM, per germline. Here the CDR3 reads CASSSPFRGNEQFF. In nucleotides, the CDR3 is TGTGCCAGCAGTTCTCCTTTTCGAGGGAATGAGCAGTTCTTC.

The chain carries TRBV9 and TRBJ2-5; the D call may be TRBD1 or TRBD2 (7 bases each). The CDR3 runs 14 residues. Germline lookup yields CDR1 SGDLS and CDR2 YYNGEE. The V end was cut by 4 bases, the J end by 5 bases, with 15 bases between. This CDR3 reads CASSYQGGEETQYF. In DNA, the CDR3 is TGTGCCAGCAGCTACCAGGGGGGGGAGGAGACCCAGTACTTC.

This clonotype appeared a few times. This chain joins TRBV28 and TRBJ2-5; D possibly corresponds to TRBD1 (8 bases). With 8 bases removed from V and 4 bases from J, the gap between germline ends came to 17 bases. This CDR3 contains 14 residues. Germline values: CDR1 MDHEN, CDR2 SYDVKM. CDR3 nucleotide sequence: TGTGCCAGCGGGAAGACAGGGGAGGGAGAGACCCAGTACTTC. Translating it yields CASGKTGEGETQYF.

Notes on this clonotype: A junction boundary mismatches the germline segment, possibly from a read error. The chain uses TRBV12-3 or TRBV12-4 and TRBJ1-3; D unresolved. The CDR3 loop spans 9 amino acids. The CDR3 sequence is CASSFPMDF. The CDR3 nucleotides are TGTGCCAGCAGTTTCCCCATGGATTTT.